One and the same sample provided the 4 T cell receptor beta chains below, sequenced in a study of T cells in Graves' hyperthyroidism and ophthalmopathy. Researchers took RNA transcripts and amplified the TCR beta CDR3 regions from them. The HTBI primer set served for first-round RT-PCR of the TCR CDR3. In TCRdb, the multiplex PCR reads were re-called with MiXCR into one record per CDR3 protein. Of about 520,000 distinct CDR3 sequences listed, less than 25% were seen once; the top ten hold 26%. What was sequenced was blood. All receptors derive from a man aged 18 to 30 with Graves' hyperthyroidism.

In its sample, this clonotype was seen many times. V gene TRBV20-1 combines with J gene TRBJ1-6; D may be TRBD1 (6 bases). The CDR3 length is 14 residues. Germline V gene data show CDR1 as DFQATT and CDR2 as SNEGSKA (reference sequence). Trimming removed 2 bases from V and 9 bases from J, with 14 bases in between. For the CDR3, the DNA is TGCAGTGCTAGACTCTTGGGGGGCGGTTCACCCCTCCACTTT. Translating gives CSARLLGGGSPLHF.

The table lists this clonotype with many counts. The rearrangement joins TRBV2 to TRBJ2-2, with TRBD1 matching over 7 bases. Germline values: CDR1 SNHLY, CDR2 FYNNEI. The CDR3 loop spans 16 amino acids. Trimming at V came to 7 bases and at J to 1 base, leaving 9 bases not matched to a gene. The CDR3 sequence is CASNKGRQGNTGELFF. The CDR3 region has the DNA TGTGCCAGCAATAAAGGGAGACAGGGGAACACCGGGGAGCTGTTTTTT.

Ten or more counts support this clonotype. The V gene is TRBV5-1, the J gene TRBJ1-2; 8 positions match TRBD1. The CDR3 covers 15 residues. Germline trimming cut 2 bases from V and 6 bases from J; bases unmatched to any gene: 9. Per germline, CDR1 SGHRS and CDR2 YFSETQ. CDR3 nucleotides: TGCGCCAGCAGCTTAGGACAGGGAAAGATCGATGGCTACACCTTC. Its translation: CASSLGQGKIDGYTF. The full variable domain, with the rest looked up from reference TRBV5-1 and TRBJ1-2, is KAGVTQTPRYLIKTRGQQVTLSCSPISGHRSVSWYQQTPGQGLQFLFEYFSETQRNKGNFPGRFSGRQFSNSRSEMNVSTLELGDSALYLCASSLGQGKIDGYTFGSGTRLTVV.

This clonotype has a count of ten or more. This rearrangement joins TRBV6-5 to TRBJ1-2; D is perhaps TRBD1 (6 bases). Germline V gene sequence: CDR1 MNHEY, CDR2 SVGAGI. This CDR3 is built from 15 residues. V was pared by 0 bases and J by 6 bases, with 14 bases between. CDR3 nucleotides: TGTGCCAGCAGTTACTCAGGGCGGGAGGGGGATGGCTACACCTTC. Translation gives CASSYSGREGDGYTF.